The sequence of this TCR beta chain was determined in a study of blood T cell repertoires in COVID-19. This table comes from immunoSEQ multiplex PCR, and its TCRdb copy is limited to in-frame clones, with some not included. The sample lists 150,000 to 200,000 clones; over 80% were seen once. Per the germline V gene, CDR1 is SGDLS and CDR2 is YYNGEE. CDR3 size: 16 residues. Trimming at V came to 2 bases and at J to 2 bases, leaving 7 bases not matched to a gene. This sequence originates from a woman aged 55-69 years who had recovered from COVID-19. Material for sequencing was peripheral blood. The chain couples TRBV9 to TRBJ1-1; TRBD1 matches 9 bases. CDR3 DNA: TGTGCCAGCAGCGTGATGGACAGGGGCGGAAACACTGAAGCTTTCTTT. Protein: CASSVMDRGGNTEAFF.